The next 11 T cell receptor beta chains were all read from a single sample in a study of CD8 T cells in ankylosing spondylitis listed by TCRdb under 2017. Library generation was performed with 5' RACE. The run used an Illumina HiSeq 2500. Clones were called with MiXCR by TCRdb after fastp trimmed the public reads at Q25, and only in-frame beta chains were retained. Every entry covers one CDR3 protein and lists the most common genes and DNA from its rows. The sample table holds around 120,000 distinct CDR3 sequences, of which roughly 9% were seen once. The top ten clones comprise approximately 3.5% of the sample. Sample: blood, either unsorted or a sorted T cell fraction (not recorded which). The receptor set was obtained from a male donor with ankylosing spondylitis or in good health (not recorded which).

In its sample, this clonotype was seen many times. The chain joins TRBV7-7 to TRBJ2-5, with 8 positions matching TRBD1. The CDR3 spans 14 residues. V lost 4 bases and J lost 1; bases outside the gene matches: 2. Germline CDR1 SSHAT, CDR2 FNYEAQ (reference sequence). The CDR3 nucleotides read TGTGCCAGCAGCTCTACAGGGGGCCAAGAGACCCAGTACTTC. It encodes CASSSTGGQETQYF.

This clonotype has a count of ten or more. The rearrangement uses TRBV18 and TRBJ1-6; TRBD1 aligns across 9 bases. Germline CDR1 is KGHSH and CDR2 is LQKENI. With 2 bases clipped from V and 7 bases from J, the junction kept 9 bases outside the gene matches. The CDR3 consists of 17 residues. The CDR3 sequence is CASSPNMWGQGNSPLHF. The CDR3 DNA is TGTGCCAGCTCACCAAACATGTGGGGACAGGGAAATTCACCCCTCCACTTT.

This clonotype was counted many times. V and J are TRBV5-1 and TRBJ2-1; TRBD1 matches at 10 bases. This CDR3 contains 16 residues. The trim removed 4 bases at V and 5 bases at J, leaving 9 bases unmatched. In germline, CDR1 is SGHRS, CDR2 YFSETQ. The CDR3 reads CASSQTGTGANNEQFF. The CDR3 nucleotides read TGCGCCAGCAGCCAAACCGGGACAGGGGCCAACAATGAGCAGTTCTTC. The entire variable domain, with the rest obtained from reference TRBV5-1 and TRBJ2-1, is as follows: KAGVTQTPRYLIKTRGQQVTLSCSPISGHRSVSWYQQTPGQGLQFLFEYFSETQRNKGNFPGRFSGRQFSNSRSEMNVSTLELGDSALYLCASSQTGTGANNEQFFGPGTRLTVL.

The chain couples TRBV14 to TRBJ2-1; TRBD1 aligns across 8 bases. V shed 5 bases, J shed 5 bases, and the junction held 8 bases outside the gene matches. CDR1 and CDR2 (germline): SGHDN, FVKESK. This CDR3 is built from 15 residues. CDR3: CASSSPGTGHNEQFF. Written as DNA, the CDR3 is TGTGCCAGCAGCTCGCCCGGGACAGGCCACAATGAGCAGTTCTTC.

CDR3 nucleotides: TGCAGTGCTAGGCCGTTCAGCGGGAGGGCCGGCGCCGGGGAGCTGTTTTTT. This codes for CSARPFSGRAGAGELFF. J is TRBJ2-2 and V is TRBV20-1; 10 nucleotides align to TRBD2. V lost 3 bases and J lost 6; bases outside the gene matches: 13. Germline CDR1 reads DFQATT; CDR2 reads SNEGSKA (reference sequence). The CDR3 totals 17 residues.

This clonotype has more than one count but fewer than ten. V gene TRBV29-1 combines with J gene TRBJ2-5; possibly TRBD2 for D (7 bases). The germline gives CDR1 SQVTM, CDR2 ANQGSEA. The CDR3 is 16 residues long. The ends were cut back, 6 bases at V and 4 bases at J, with 24 bases in the middle. The CDR3: CSVERSGGGGGETQYF. The CDR3 nucleotides are TGCAGCGTCGAGAGGAGTGGGGGAGGGGGGGGAGAGACCCAGTACTTC.

This clonotype occurred many times. The chain employs TRBV28 and TRBJ2-1; 10 bases agree with TRBD2. The CDR3 sequence is 17 residues long. In germline, CDR1 is MDHEN, CDR2 SYDVKM. With 2 bases clipped from V and 7 bases from J, the junction kept 11 bases outside the gene matches. CDR3 amino acids: CASSLLHRTSGKNEQFF. The CDR3 DNA reads TGTGCCAGCAGTTTACTGCACCGAACTAGCGGGAAGAATGAGCAGTTCTTC.

This clonotype was seen a handful of times. This rearrangement joins TRBV7-7 to TRBJ2-3; 9 nucleotides align to TRBD2. With V trimmed by 5 bases and J by 8 bases, 11 bases remained unmatched. The length of the CDR3 is 15 residues. Germline V gene data show CDR1 as SSHAT and CDR2 as FNYEAQ (reference sequence). The CDR3 DNA is TGTGCCAGCAGCCCCTCGGGCGGGAGGGCCGGTACGCAGTATTTT. It encodes CASSPSGGRAGTQYF.

This clonotype has only a few counts. The chain employs TRBV7-2 and TRBJ1-4; maybe TRBD1 (5 bases). The V end was cut by 5 bases, the J end by 2 bases, with 12 bases between. Germline assignment: CDR1 SGHTA and CDR2 FQGNSA. The CDR3 sequence is 15 residues long. Written as DNA, the CDR3 is TGTGCCAGCAGCCAACGCGGGACCACTAATGAAAAACTGTTTTTT. This translates into CASSQRGTTNEKLFF.

This clonotype was detected many times. The chain combines TRBV20-1 with TRBJ1-3, with D unresolved. This CDR3 is 14 amino acids long. Germline V gene sequence: CDR1 DFQATT, CDR2 SNEGSKA (reference sequence). Trimming cost V 0 bases and J 2 bases, with 8 bases left between them. The CDR3 bases are TGCAGTGCTAGAGATCTCGGGGCTGGAAACACCATATATTTT. It codes for CSARDLGAGNTIYF.

At least ten counts were recorded for this clonotype. The chain combines TRBV20-1 with TRBJ1-5, with D unclear. Germline CDR1 DFQATT, CDR2 SNEGSKA (reference sequence). The V gene lost 7 bases and the J gene lost 6 bases, with 13 bases spanning the gap. The CDR3 totals 12 residues. CDR3 sequence (DNA): TGCAGTGGAGGATTTGGCGGTCAGCCCCAGCATTTT. Amino acid sequence: CSGGFGGQPQHF.